These 22 T cell receptor beta chains came from one sample sequenced in a study of cytomegalovirus exposure and HLA in healthy donors. It was with 60 Vbeta and 13 Jbeta primers that the PCR ran. TCRdb keeps only in-frame clones here, not all; method: immunoSEQ multiplex PCR. In the table there are roughly 120,000 clones, 15% of which are singletons. Sequencing was performed on PBMCs. Every receptor here comes from a woman younger than 30 in good health and CMV-seronegative.

The chain recombines TRBV6-5 with TRBJ2-7; D remains unclear. The ends were cut back, 6 bases at V and 1 base at J, with 13 bases in the middle. The CDR3 totals 14 residues. Germline assignment: CDR1 MNHEY and CDR2 SVGAGI. CDR3 residues: CASSPRPNSYEQYF. The CDR3, as DNA: TGTGCCAGCAGCCCTAGACCCAATTCCTACGAGCAGTACTTC.

The chain carries TRBV29-1 and TRBJ2-7; the match to TRBD2 covers 9 bases. The germline V gene encodes CDR1 SQVTM and CDR2 ANQGSEA. Trimming took 8 bases from V and 0 from J; bases not matched to a gene: 5. This CDR3 region has 13 residues. Here the CDR3 DNA reads TGCAGCACCAGCGGGGGGTCCTCCTACGAGCAGTACTTC. Amino acid sequence: CSTSGGSSYEQYF.

Only a few counts were recorded for this clone. V and J are TRBV11-2 and TRBJ1-1; TRBD1 matches at 7 bases. Trimming at V came to 3 bases and at J to 7 bases, leaving 8 bases not matched to a gene. Germline CDR1 and CDR2: SGHAT and FQNNGV. This CDR3 comprises 14 residues. Here the CDR3 DNA reads TGTGCCAGCAGCTTCGACAGGGAAGTGGGTGAAGCTTTCTTT. Translation: CASSFDREVGEAFF.

The chain links TRBV7-9 to TRBJ2-5, with D possibly matching TRBD1 (6 bases). The CDR3 contains 16 residues. Trimming shortened V by 5 bases and J by 2 bases, and 18 bases separated the two germline ends. CDR1 is SEHNR, CDR2 FQNEAQ, per germline (reference sequence). CDR3 in DNA: TGTGCCAGCAGCAAACGGAGACGGGACATTCAAGAGACCCAGTACTTC. Its translation is CASSKRRRDIQETQYF.

The V and J genes are TRBV7-2 and TRBJ2-5, with D perhaps TRBD1 (5 bases). Looked up from germline, CDR1 is SGHTA and CDR2 is FQGNSA. The length of the CDR3 is 15 residues. V was shortened by 4 bases and J by 1 base, with 13 bases between the two germline ends. The CDR3 nucleotides are TGTGCCAGCAGCTCATGGGGTAGGGGCCAAGAGACCCAGTACTTC. It translates to CASSSWGRGQETQYF.

The V gene is TRBV6-1, the J gene TRBJ2-7; perhaps TRBD1 as D (6 bases). The CDR3 spans 16 residues. The germline gives CDR1 MNHNS, CDR2 SASEGT. The V end was cut by 4 bases, the J end by 0 bases, with 16 bases between. As DNA, the CDR3 is TGTGCCAGCAGTGGCGTCTGGGGGCGTTACTCCTACGAGCAGTACTTC. Its protein is CASSGVWGRYSYEQYF.

This clone was found many times. This chain links TRBV19 with TRBJ2-7; D gene unclear. Germline V CDR1 and CDR2: LNHDA, SQIVND (reference sequence). CDR3 length equals 11 residues. V lost 11 bases to trimming and J lost 4 bases, with 12 bases between them. CDR3 residues: CAVGSPYEQYF. The CDR3 nucleotides are TGTGCCGTTGGCAGTCCATACGAGCAGTACTTC.

This chain uses TRBV6-5 with TRBJ2-1, with unresolved D. Trimming took off 8 bases at V and 6 bases at J, with 8 bases between the two ends. CDR3 size: 11 residues. Germline assignment: CDR1 MNHEY and CDR2 SVGAGI. CDR3 sequence reads: CASLAANEQFF. CDR3 coding DNA: TGTGCCAGCCTTGCGGCCAATGAGCAGTTCTTC.

This clone was seen more than once but under ten times. The rearrangement links TRBV5-1 to TRBJ2-5, with 7 bases lining up with TRBD1. The CDR3 extends over 15 amino acids. The J segment lost 5 bases and the V segment lost 1 base, leaving 8 bases of the junction unmatched. The germline gives CDR1 SGHRS, CDR2 YFSETQ. The CDR3 here is CASSLSPGGQETQYF. The CDR3 DNA reads as TGCGCCAGCAGCTTGTCGCCAGGGGGACAGGAGACCCAGTACTTC.

The chain couples TRBV29-1 to TRBJ2-3; 9 positions match TRBD1. The trim removed 0 bases at V and 6 bases at J, leaving 13 bases unmatched. Germline V gene sequence: CDR1 SQVTM, CDR2 ANQGSEA. The CDR3 loop spans 17 amino acids. This CDR3 is CSVEDPSGTGIVDTQYF. Written as DNA, the CDR3 is TGCAGCGTTGAAGACCCTTCCGGGACAGGGATCGTGGATACGCAGTATTTT.

The V call is TRBV9, the J call TRBJ2-7, with 7 bases identical to TRBD2. The CDR3 spans 14 residues. Trimming took 1 base from V and 7 from J; bases not matched to a gene: 8. The germline gives CDR1 SGDLS, CDR2 YYNGEE. CDR3 residues: CASSVSGVGEEQYF. As DNA, the CDR3 is TGTGCCAGCAGCGTAAGCGGGGTTGGGGAAGAGCAGTACTTC.

This clone was seen a few times. V is TRBV2 and J is TRBJ2-7; TRBD2 aligns across 9 bases. This CDR3 is 13 amino acids long. Trimming removed 7 bases from V and 3 bases from J; junction bases left unmatched: 4. Germline-derived CDR1 and CDR2 are SNHLY and FYNNEI. CDR3 amino acids: CASKLAGNYEQYF. The CDR3 DNA reads as TGTGCCAGCAAGCTAGCGGGAAACTACGAGCAGTACTTC.

The genes are TRBV4-2 and TRBJ2-2; 10 positions agree with TRBD1. V shed 1 base, J shed 8 bases, and the junction held 4 bases outside the gene matches. The germline gives CDR1 LGHNA, CDR2 YNFKEQ. CDR3 length: 15 amino acids. CDR3 sequence reads: CASSQAGTGAGELFF. CDR3 DNA: TGTGCCAGCAGCCAAGCGGGGACAGGGGCTGGGGAGCTGTTTTTT.

This chain connects TRBV13 to TRBJ2-7; TRBD1 aligns across 8 bases. Looked up from germline, CDR1 is PRHDT and CDR2 is FYEKMQ (reference sequence). This CDR3 has 15 amino acids. Trimming cost V 5 bases and J 3 bases; bases outside gene matches: 9. In DNA, the CDR3 is TGTGCCAGCAGCAATACAGGGGGGACCTACTACGAGCAGTACTTC. Protein: CASSNTGGTYYEQYF.

This clone occurred once. The genes are TRBV18 and TRBJ2-6; D perhaps matches TRBD1 (6 bases). Between the trimmed V and J ends, which lost 2 bases and 0 bases, there was a span of 8 bases. The CDR3 has 16 residues. Germline-derived CDR1 and CDR2 are KGHSH and LQKENI. The CDR3 spells CASSPADSSGANVLTF. For the CDR3, the DNA is TGTGCCAGCTCACCAGCGGACAGCTCTGGGGCCAACGTCCTGACTTTC.

This clone occurred once. The rearrangement joins TRBV7-2 to TRBJ1-5; the D is unclear. The germline V and J ends were trimmed by 4 bases and 0 bases, with 7 bases remaining between them. CDR1 SGHTA and CDR2 FQGNSA come from the germline V gene. The CDR3 has 14 residues. The CDR3 DNA follows: TGTGCCAGCAGCTCAGTATATAGCAATCAGCCCCAGCATTTT. Its translation is CASSSVYSNQPQHF.

The genes are TRBV25-1 and TRBJ1-6; D gene unclear. V lost 3 bases and J lost 8, with 20 bases in between. The CDR3 has 17 amino acids. Germline V gene sequence: CDR1 MGHDK, CDR2 SYGVNS. DNA for the CDR3: TGTGCCAGCAGTGATGAGAGGGTCTTCCGGGCCTATTCACCCCTCCACTTT. Encoded protein: CASSDERVFRAYSPLHF.

This sequence joins TRBV2 and TRBJ2-5, with 12 positions matching TRBD2. Per germline, CDR1 SNHLY and CDR2 FYNNEI. Losses at the gene ends were 8 bases for V and 0 bases for J; bases not matched to a gene: 13. The CDR3 is made up of 18 amino acids. The CDR3 sequence: CASETYRTSGKYQETQYF. CDR3 coding DNA: TGTGCCAGCGAGACTTATCGGACTAGCGGGAAGTACCAAGAGACCCAGTACTTC.

This sequence joins TRBV19 and TRBJ1-5, with unresolved D. The V gene's germline CDR1 is LNHDA and CDR2 SQIVND (reference sequence). With 4 bases removed from V and 4 bases from J, the gap between germline ends came to 8 bases. CDR3 size: 13 residues. The CDR3 is CASSTSVNQPQHF. CDR3 nucleotides: TGTGCCAGTAGTACCTCAGTGAATCAGCCCCAGCATTTT. Variable domain in full (rest from reference TRBV19 and TRBJ1-5): DGGITQSPKYLFRKEGQNVTLSCEQNLNHDAMYWYRQDPGQGLRLIYYSQIVNDFQKGDIAEGYSVSREKKESFPLTVTSAQKNPTAFYLCASSTSVNQPQHFGDGTRLSIL.

This clone was seen more than once but under ten times. J is TRBJ1-5 and V is TRBV7-9; D not certain. CDR3 size: 14 residues. Trimming removed 6 bases at V and 2 bases at J, with 11 bases between. CDR1 and CDR2 from the germline V gene are SEHNR and FQNEAQ (reference sequence). The CDR3: CASSFTGGNQPQHF. The CDR3 DNA reads as TGTGCCAGCAGTTTTACCGGGGGCAATCAGCCCCAGCATTTT.

This clone was seen a handful of times. This chain uses TRBV6-5 with TRBJ1-2, with 7 bases matching TRBD1. Trimming cost V 4 bases and J 5 bases; bases outside gene matches: 7. Germline CDR1 MNHEY, CDR2 SVGAGI. CDR3 length: 14 residues. DNA of the CDR3: TGTGCCAGCAGTTCTACCGGGACAGCTTATGGCTACACCTTC. As protein: CASSSTGTAYGYTF.

This clone was observed a few times. The V call is TRBV2, the J call TRBJ2-1; 9 nucleotides line up with TRBD2. V lost 4 bases and J lost 6; bases outside the gene matches: 4. This CDR3 has 14 residues. From germline, CDR1 is SNHLY and CDR2 FYNNEI. The CDR3 bases are TGTGCCAGCAGTGCCGGGACTAGCCTCAATGAGCAGTTCTTC. Translation: CASSAGTSLNEQFF.